Below, one T cell receptor (beta chain) is given with its context. Its antigen is as yet unknown. The data originate from a study of cytomegalovirus exposure and HLA in healthy donors. Trimming cost V 5 bases and J 5 bases, with 21 bases left between them. This CDR3 has 16 residues. In germline, CDR1 is MNHEY, CDR2 SMNVEV (reference sequence). Notes on the study in general: Segments of the TCR beta V type were, in most cases, productive about 90% or about 30% of the time in an earlier analysis. Cytomegalovirus association was assigned to 170 or so TCR beta chains.

A multiplex PCR was run with 60 Vbeta primers and 13 Jbeta primers. Only in-frame clones appear in the TCRdb table, and some are missing; sequencing was by immunoSEQ multiplex PCR. The sample has 250,000 or so clones, 80% to 85% seen once; the top ten hold around 8.6%. Sequencing was done on a sample of PBMCs. The origin of this receptor is a woman aged 60-75 years in good health and CMV-seropositive. The chain combines TRBV27 with TRBJ1-1; TRBD1 is a possible D gene (6 bases). CDR3 DNA sequence: TGTGCCAGCAGTCTCCGGACAGCCCATGGTGGGACTGAAGCTTTCTTT. This encodes CASSLRTAHGGTEAFF.